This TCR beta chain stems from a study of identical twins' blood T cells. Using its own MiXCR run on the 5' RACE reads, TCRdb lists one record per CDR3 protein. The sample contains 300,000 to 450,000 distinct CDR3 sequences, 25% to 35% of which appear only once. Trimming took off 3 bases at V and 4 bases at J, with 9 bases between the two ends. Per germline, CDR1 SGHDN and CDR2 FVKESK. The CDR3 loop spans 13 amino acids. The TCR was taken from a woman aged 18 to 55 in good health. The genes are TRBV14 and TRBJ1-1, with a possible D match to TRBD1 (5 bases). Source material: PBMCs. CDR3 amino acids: CASSQGLITEAFF. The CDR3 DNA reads TGTGCCAGCAGCCAGGGGCTTATCACTGAAGCTTTCTTT.